The 13 T cell receptor beta chains listed next were all sequenced from one sample in a study of blood T cell repertoires in COVID-19. Method: immunoSEQ multiplex PCR; TCRdb's copy keeps in-frame clones and lacks some. Among around 100,000 clones, 80% to 90% were seen once, and the ten largest hold about 3.2%. The specimen sequenced was peripheral blood. The receptor set was obtained from a human donor in a cohort sampled during active COVID-19.

The rearrangement joins TRBV18 to TRBJ1-3; the match to TRBD1 covers 8 bases. The CDR3 sequence is 14 residues long. CDR1 is KGHSH and CDR2 is LQKENI in the germline V gene. V dropped 5 bases and J dropped 2; count of bases not matched to a gene: 2. CDR3 residues: CASSEDRAGNTIYF. In DNA, the CDR3 is TGTGCCAGCTCAGAGGACAGGGCTGGAAACACCATATATTTT.

This rearrangement joins TRBV19 to TRBJ2-3; D gene uncertain. Trimming took 5 bases from V and 6 from J, leaving 15 bases between them. CDR3 length: 14 amino acids. The germline V gene has CDR1 LNHDA and CDR2 SQIVND (reference sequence). Here the CDR3 reads CASSRLGSPDTQYF. CDR3 bases: TGTGCCAGTAGTCGACTCGGCTCGCCCGATACGCAGTATTTT. Together with reference TRBV19 and TRBJ2-3, the CDR3 gives the full variable domain: DGGITQSPKYLFRKEGQNVTLSCEQNLNHDAMYWYRQDPGQGLRLIYYSQIVNDFQKGDIAEGYSVSREKKESFPLTVTSAQKNPTAFYLCASSRLGSPDTQYFGPGTRLTVL.

The chain joins TRBV7-9 to TRBJ2-5, with D tentatively TRBD2 (5 bases). Between the trimmed V and J ends, which lost 1 base and 5 bases, there was a span of 14 bases. CDR3 length equals 15 residues. Germline V gene data show CDR1 as SEHNR and CDR2 as FQNEAQ (reference sequence). The CDR3 region is CASSLGGVPGETQYF. The CDR3 nucleotides read TGTGCCAGCAGCTTAGGAGGAGTGCCGGGGGAGACCCAGTACTTC.

The chain has TRBV6-2 or TRBV6-3 and TRBJ2-7; D might be TRBD1 (5 bases). Trimming removed 6 bases from V and 5 bases from J, with 17 bases in between. Per the germline V gene, CDR1 is MNHEY and CDR2 is SVGEGT. The CDR3 is 14 residues long. The CDR3 reads CASSPRGKGDEQYF. DNA for the CDR3: TGTGCCAGCAGCCCAAGGGGTAAGGGTGACGAGCAGTACTTC.

V and J are TRBV14 and TRBJ2-2; 8 nucleotides agree with TRBD1. CDR1 and CDR2 (germline): SGHDN, FVKESK. With V trimmed by 4 bases and J by 0 bases, 10 bases remained unmatched. The CDR3 loop spans 18 amino acids. The CDR3 spells CASSRGQGRAANTGELFF. The DNA of the CDR3 is TGTGCCAGCAGCCGAGGACAGGGTAGGGCAGCGAACACCGGGGAGCTGTTTTTT.

The V and J genes are TRBV5-1 and TRBJ1-3; D not certain. The CDR3 spans 16 residues. V was clipped by 0 bases and J by 3 bases, with 13 bases between them. Germline V CDR1 and CDR2: SGHRS, YFSETQ. The CDR3 region has the DNA TGCGCCAGCAGCTTGGATCCGGGGTTGGTTGGAAACACCATATATTTT. The encoded protein is CASSLDPGLVGNTIYF.

As to this clone: Other nucleotide sequences from this sample produce the same CDR3. The genes are TRBV28 and TRBJ1-6; 8 positions match TRBD1. V lost 5 bases and J lost 10; bases outside the gene matches: 13. The CDR3 extends over 16 amino acids. From germline, CDR1 is MDHEN and CDR2 SYDVKM. CDR3 coding DNA: TGTGCCAGCAGTCCCTCACCCGGGACAGGAGACTCACCCCTCCACTTT. Residues: CASSPSPGTGDSPLHF.

CDR3 nucleotide sequence: TGTGCCATCACCCGGCTAGCGGGAGGGCCGGATGAGCAGTTCTTC. Residues: CAITRLAGGPDEQFF. The rearrangement joins TRBV10-3 to TRBJ2-1; the match to TRBD2 covers 12 bases. Germline loops: CDR1 ENHRY, CDR2 SYGVKD. The CDR3 covers 15 residues. With V trimmed by 7 bases and J by 8 bases, 9 bases remained unmatched.

The chain couples TRBV25-1 to TRBJ1-1; the D gene is possibly TRBD1 (5 bases). The CDR3 spans 16 residues. From germline, CDR1 is MGHDK and CDR2 SYGVNS. The V gene lost 5 bases and the J gene lost 1 base, with 17 bases spanning the gap. The CDR3 reads CASSPFQGLKNTEAFF. CDR3 sequence (DNA): TGTGCCAGCAGTCCGTTTCAGGGACTAAAGAACACTGAAGCTTTCTTT. The entire variable domain, with the rest obtained from reference TRBV25-1 and TRBJ1-1, is as follows: EADIYQTPRYLVIGTGKKITLECSQTMGHDKMYWYQQDPGMELHLIHYSYGVNSTEKGDLSSESTVSRIRTEHFPLTLESARPSHTSQYLCASSPFQGLKNTEAFFGQGTRLTVV.

V gene TRBV19 combines with J gene TRBJ2-2, with TRBD1 matching 12 bases. CDR1 LNHDA and CDR2 SQIVND come from the germline V gene (reference sequence). The CDR3 covers 15 residues. V lost 4 bases, J lost 6 bases, and 3 bases stayed unmatched. In nucleotides, the CDR3 is TGTGCCAGTAGTAAGGGGACAGGGGGCTCCGGGGAGCTGTTTTTT. It specifies CASSKGTGGSGELFF.

The chain is built from TRBV19 and TRBJ1-1; TRBD1 is a possible D gene (5 bases). Trimming cost V 4 bases and J 6 bases, with 12 bases left between them. Germline CDR1 LNHDA, CDR2 SQIVND (reference sequence). The CDR3 consists of 13 residues. The DNA for the CDR3 is TGTGCCAGTAGTACCAACGGGGGTCCTGAAGCTTTCTTT. It specifies CASSTNGGPEAFF.

The V call is TRBV5-4, the J call TRBJ1-2; no clear D gene. Germline assignment: CDR1 SGHNT and CDR2 YYREEE (reference sequence). This CDR3 is 14 amino acids long. V lost 0 bases to trimming and J lost 3 bases, with 9 bases between them. The CDR3 region is CASSLGQTDYGYTF. The DNA of the CDR3 is TGTGCCAGCAGCTTGGGGCAGACTGACTATGGCTACACCTTC.

V is TRBV28 and J is TRBJ2-7, with 7 bases lining up with TRBD1. V gave up 2 bases and J gave up 2 bases; unmatched junction bases: 6. Germline CDR1 MDHEN, CDR2 SYDVKM. This CDR3 comprises 15 residues. CDR3 DNA sequence: TGTGCCAGCAGTTTACTGACAGGGTCACCCTACGAGCAGTACTTC. It specifies CASSLLTGSPYEQYF.